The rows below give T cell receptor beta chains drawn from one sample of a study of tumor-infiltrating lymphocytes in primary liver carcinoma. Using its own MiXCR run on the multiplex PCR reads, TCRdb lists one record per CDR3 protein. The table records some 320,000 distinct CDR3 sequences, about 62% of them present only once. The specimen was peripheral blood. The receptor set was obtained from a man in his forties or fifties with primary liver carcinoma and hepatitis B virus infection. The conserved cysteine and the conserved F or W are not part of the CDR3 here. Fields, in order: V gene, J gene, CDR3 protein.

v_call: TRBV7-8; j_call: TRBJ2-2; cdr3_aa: ASSSLRNTGELY
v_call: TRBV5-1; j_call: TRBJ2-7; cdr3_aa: ASRGSGSDEQY
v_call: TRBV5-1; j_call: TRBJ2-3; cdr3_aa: ASSFDRVRLTDTQY
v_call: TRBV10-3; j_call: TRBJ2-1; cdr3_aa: AIRGTSGEKYNEQF
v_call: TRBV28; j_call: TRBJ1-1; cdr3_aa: ASRTGVTEAF
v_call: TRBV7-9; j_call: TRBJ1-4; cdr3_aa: ASSSRGGLGEKLF
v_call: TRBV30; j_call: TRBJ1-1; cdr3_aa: AWSLGTEAF
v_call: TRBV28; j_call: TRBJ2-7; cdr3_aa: ASSFGHVSYEQY
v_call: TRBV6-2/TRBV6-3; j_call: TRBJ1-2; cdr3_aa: ASSYRAGSPRSYGYT
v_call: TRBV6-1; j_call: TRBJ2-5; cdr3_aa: ASSESHSNEQY
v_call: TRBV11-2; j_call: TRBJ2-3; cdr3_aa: ASSLDRAGGSDTQY
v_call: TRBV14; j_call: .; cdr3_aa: ASSQLDSTSGQF
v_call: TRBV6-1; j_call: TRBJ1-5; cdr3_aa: GSSSGTPA
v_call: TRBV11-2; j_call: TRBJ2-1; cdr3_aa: ASSSGGRGSSYNEQL
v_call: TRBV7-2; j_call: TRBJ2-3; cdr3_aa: ASSLGSSRETDTQY
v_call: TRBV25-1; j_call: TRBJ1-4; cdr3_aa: ASSDQLGRGPGLF
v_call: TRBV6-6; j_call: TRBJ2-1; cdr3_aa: ASSYVGGLAVNNEQS
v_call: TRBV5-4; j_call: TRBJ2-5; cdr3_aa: ASGTRETETQY
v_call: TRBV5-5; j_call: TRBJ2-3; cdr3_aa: ASSLIVTDTQY
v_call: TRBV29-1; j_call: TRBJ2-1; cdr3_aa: SVSSRGYNEQF
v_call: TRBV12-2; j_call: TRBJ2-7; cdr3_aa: TSRALAGVAKPYEQY
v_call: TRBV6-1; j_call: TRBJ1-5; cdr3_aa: ASSENSVGSNQPQH
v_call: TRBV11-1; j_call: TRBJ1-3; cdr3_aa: ASSLTRDHGSTIY
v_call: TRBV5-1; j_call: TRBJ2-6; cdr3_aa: ASSLGSGSFSGANVLT
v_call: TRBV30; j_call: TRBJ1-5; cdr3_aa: AWSYRGLGPNQPQH
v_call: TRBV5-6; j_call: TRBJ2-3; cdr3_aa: ASSFSGTRDTQY
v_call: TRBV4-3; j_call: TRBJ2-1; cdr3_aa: ARSQGEGDPYNEQF
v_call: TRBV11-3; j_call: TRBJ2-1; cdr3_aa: ASSLAGSESAEYNEQF
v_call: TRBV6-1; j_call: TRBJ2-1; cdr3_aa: ASSFGTSGSNEQF
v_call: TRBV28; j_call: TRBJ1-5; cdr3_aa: ASSLGQLSQPQH
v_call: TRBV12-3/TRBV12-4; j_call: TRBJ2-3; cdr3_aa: ASNLRIAGLTDTQY
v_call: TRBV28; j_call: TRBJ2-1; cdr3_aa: ACSYTSGRAHEQF
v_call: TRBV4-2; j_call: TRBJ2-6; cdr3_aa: ASSQEVSSGANVLT
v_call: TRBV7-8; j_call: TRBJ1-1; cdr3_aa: ASSLAARVGTEAF
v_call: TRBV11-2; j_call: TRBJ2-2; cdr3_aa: ASIPLVSGGELF
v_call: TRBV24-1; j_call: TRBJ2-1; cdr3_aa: ATSDAGGNEQF
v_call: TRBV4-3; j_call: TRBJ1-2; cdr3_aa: ASNQGGQGGGYT
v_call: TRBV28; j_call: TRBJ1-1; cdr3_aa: ASSRQVGGTEAF
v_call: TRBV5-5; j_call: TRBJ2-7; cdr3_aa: ASSLEEGYEQY
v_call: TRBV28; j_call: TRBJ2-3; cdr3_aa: ASSSTDRADTQY
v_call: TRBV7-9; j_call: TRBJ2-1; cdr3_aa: ASISRGLDSYNEQF
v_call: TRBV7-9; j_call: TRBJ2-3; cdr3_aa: ASSPGQAYTDTQY
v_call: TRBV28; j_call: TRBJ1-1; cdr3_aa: ASSFSHLPFNRITEAF
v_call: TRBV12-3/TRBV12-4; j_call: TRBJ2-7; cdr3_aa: ASSLSGHVYEQY
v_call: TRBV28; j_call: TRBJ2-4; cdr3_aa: ASSESQGGKNIQY
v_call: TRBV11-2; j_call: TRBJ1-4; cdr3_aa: ASSLGRGVEKLF
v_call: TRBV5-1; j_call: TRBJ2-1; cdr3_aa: ASKPGQSYNEQF
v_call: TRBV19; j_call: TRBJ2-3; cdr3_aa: ASSQRGKRTDTHY
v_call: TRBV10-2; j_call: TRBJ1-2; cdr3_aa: ASGDHHGYT
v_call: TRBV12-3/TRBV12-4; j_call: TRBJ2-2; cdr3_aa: ASSLDRVPGGLF
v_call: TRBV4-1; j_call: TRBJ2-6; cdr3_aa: ASSQVNRQGPGSGANVPT
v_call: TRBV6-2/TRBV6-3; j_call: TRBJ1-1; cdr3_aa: ARIGTANTEAL
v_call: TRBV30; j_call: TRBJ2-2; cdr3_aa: AWSVRVGTGELF
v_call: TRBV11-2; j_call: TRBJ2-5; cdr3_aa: ASSLVLVPIAETQY
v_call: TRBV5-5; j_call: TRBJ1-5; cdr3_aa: ASNLAGGNQPQH
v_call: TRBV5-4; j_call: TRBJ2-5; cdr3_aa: ASSLARGGGEETQY
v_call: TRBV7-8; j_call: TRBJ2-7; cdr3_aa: TSSSPGLAGSSYEQY
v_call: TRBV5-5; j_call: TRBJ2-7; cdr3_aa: ASSVVFRYEQY
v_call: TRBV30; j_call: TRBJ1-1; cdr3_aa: ARGNSHRGRHTEAF
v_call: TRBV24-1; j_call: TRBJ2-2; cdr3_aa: ATSDPLAGWRTRELF